Here is one T cell receptor (beta chain) with its context. The table came from immunoSEQ multiplex PCR; TCRdb's copy has only in-frame clones and leaves some out. The repertoire holds 250,000 or so clones, with about nine tenths as singletons. The data were obtained in a study of blood T cell repertoires in COVID-19. Turning to the study itself: The United States, Italy and Spain were the sources of the acute and convalescent COVID-19 samples. The analysed material was cDNA or gDNA that came from T cells, B-cell-depleted T cells, or PBMCs.

Germline-derived CDR1 and CDR2 are MNHEY and SMNVEV (reference sequence). The junction had 4 bases not matched to a gene; V was cut back by 6 bases and J by 1 base. The CDR3 spans 14 residues. Cohorts were based on clinical histories the participants reported. Specimen: PBMCs or T cells enriched from blood (not recorded which). The V gene is TRBV27, the J gene TRBJ1-1; 8 bases match TRBD1. The clonotype was recovered from a human donor in a cohort exposed to, infected with or recovered from COVID-19 (not recorded which). The donor label of this sample is uncertain. CDR3 nucleotides: TGTGCCAGCAGCCCCCAGGGGGCGAACACTGAAGCTTTCTTT. Its protein product is CASSPQGANTEAFF.